Below, 10 T cell receptor beta chains from the same sample are listed, as sequenced in a study of cytomegalovirus exposure and HLA in healthy donors. Primers: 60 Vbeta forward and 13 Jbeta reverse. The table came from immunoSEQ multiplex PCR; TCRdb's copy has only in-frame clones and leaves some out. The data show 150,000 or so clones, over 60% seen once. Sequences were obtained from PBMCs. The source is a girl aged 5-17 years in good health and CMV-seronegative.

The chain employs TRBV25-1 and TRBJ1-2; 7 bases are shared with TRBD1. The CDR3 covers 12 residues. Germline CDR1 and CDR2: MGHDK and SYGVNS. Trimming cost V 4 bases and J 7 bases; bases outside gene matches: 3. The chain's CDR3 is CASSVGGGGYTF. The DNA for the CDR3 is TGTGCCAGCAGTGTAGGGGGCGGTGGCTACACCTTC.

This clone was observed a few times. The genes are TRBV2 and TRBJ2-2; 8 bases are shared with TRBD2. The junction had 8 bases not matched to a gene; V was cut back by 3 bases and J by 5 bases. Germline CDR1 reads SNHLY; CDR2 reads FYNNEI. The CDR3 consists of 16 residues. In DNA, the CDR3 is TGTGCCAGCAGTGATGGAGCGGGGGCCAGGACCGGGGAGCTGTTTTTT. It yields the protein CASSDGAGARTGELFF.

The chain uses TRBV6-1 and TRBJ1-1, with D maybe TRBD1 (5 bases). Per the germline V gene, CDR1 is MNHNS and CDR2 is SASEGT. The ends were cut back, 5 bases at V and 4 bases at J, with 11 bases in the middle. The CDR3 consists of 13 residues. The CDR3 reads CASSIDSFTEAFF. The DNA of the CDR3 is TGTGCCAGCAGTATCGACAGTTTCACTGAAGCTTTCTTT.

The chain joins TRBV7-8 to TRBJ1-5; the D is unclear. V lost 3 bases and J lost 0, with 15 bases in between. Germline loops: CDR1 SGHVS, CDR2 FQNEAQ. The CDR3 consists of 17 residues. The CDR3 region has the DNA TGTGCCAGCAGCTTGGAACTAGGCTATAGTAGCAATCAGCCCCAGCATTTT. Protein product: CASSLELGYSSNQPQHF.

The chain is built from TRBV6-5 and TRBJ2-5, with TRBD1 matching 8 bases. J was trimmed by 4 bases and V by 10 bases; bases with no gene match: 8. The germline gives CDR1 MNHEY, CDR2 SVGAGI. This CDR3 spans 13 amino acids. CDR3 coding DNA: TGTGCCATCTCTCAGGGGGCGCGAGAGACCCAGTACTTC. The encoded protein is CAISQGARETQYF.

This clone was seen only once. This sequence joins TRBV19 and TRBJ1-1; 7 nucleotides match TRBD1. This CDR3 region has 14 residues. V gave up 5 bases and J gave up 0 bases; unmatched junction bases: 3. CDR1 is LNHDA and CDR2 is SQIVND in the germline V gene (reference sequence). The CDR3 nucleotides are TGTGCCAGTAGTGAGGGACAGCTGAACACTGAAGCTTTCTTT. Protein: CASSEGQLNTEAFF.

The chain recombines TRBV5-1 with TRBJ2-7; TRBD2 is a possible D gene (5 bases). The ends were cut back, 0 bases at V and 9 bases at J, with 16 bases in the middle. Germline CDR1 SGHRS, CDR2 YFSETQ. The CDR3 extends over 14 amino acids. The CDR3 sequence: CASSLGQRLRGQYF. The CDR3 DNA follows: TGCGCCAGCAGCTTGGGGCAGAGACTACGCGGGCAGTACTTC. The full variable domain, with the rest looked up from reference TRBV5-1 and TRBJ2-7, is KAGVTQTPRYLIKTRGQQVTLSCSPISGHRSVSWYQQTPGQGLQFLFEYFSETQRNKGNFPGRFSGRQFSNSRSEMNVSTLELGDSALYLCASSLGQRLRGQYFGPGTRLTVT.

V gene TRBV19 combines with J gene TRBJ2-1, with 11 bases identical to TRBD2. The CDR3 is 15 amino acids. Per the germline V gene, CDR1 is LNHDA and CDR2 is SQIVND (reference sequence). J lost 3 bases, V lost 10 bases, and 8 bases had no gene match. The CDR3 DNA is TGTGCCACCTGGGGGGGACTAGCGGACTACAATGAGCAGTTCTTC. This translates into CATWGGLADYNEQFF.

This chain uses TRBV7-8 with TRBJ1-1; no firm D call. The germline V and J ends were trimmed by 5 bases and 5 bases, with 9 bases remaining between them. The germline V gene encodes CDR1 SGHVS and CDR2 FQNEAQ. The CDR3 consists of 12 residues. CDR3 in amino acids: CASSPTRTEAFF. CDR3 in DNA: TGTGCCAGCAGCCCCACGCGGACTGAAGCTTTCTTT.

This chain links TRBV9 with TRBJ2-2, with 12 positions matching TRBD2. Germline CDR1 and CDR2: SGDLS and YYNGEE. The CDR3 covers 15 residues. V trimming: 4 bases; J trimming: 4 bases; junction bases outside the gene matches: 2. CDR3 sequence (DNA): TGTGCCAGCAGCTCTAGCGGGGGGGCCACCGGGGAGCTGTTTTTT. Translating it yields CASSSSGGATGELFF.